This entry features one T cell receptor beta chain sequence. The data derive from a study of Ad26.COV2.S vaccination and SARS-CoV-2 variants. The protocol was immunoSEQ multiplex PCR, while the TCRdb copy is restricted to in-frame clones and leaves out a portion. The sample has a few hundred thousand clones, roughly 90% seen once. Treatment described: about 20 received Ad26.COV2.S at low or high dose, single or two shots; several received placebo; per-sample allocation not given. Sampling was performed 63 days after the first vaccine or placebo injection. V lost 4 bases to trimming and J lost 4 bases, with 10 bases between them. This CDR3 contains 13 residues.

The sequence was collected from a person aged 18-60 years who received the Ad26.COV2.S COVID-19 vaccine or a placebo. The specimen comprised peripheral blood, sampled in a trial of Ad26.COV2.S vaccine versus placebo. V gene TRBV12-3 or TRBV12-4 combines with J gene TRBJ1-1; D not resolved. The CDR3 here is CASSSEGGTEAFF. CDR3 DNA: TGTGCCAGCAGTTCGGAGGGAGGCACTGAAGCTTTCTTT.